These 9 T cell receptor beta chains were sequenced from one sample in a study of blood T cells in healthy people across ages. It was with a sample-barcoded 5' primer and a J-beta primer mix that a second PCR of roughly 7 to 12 cycles was run. TCRdb passed the 5' RACE reads through MiXCR, listing each CDR3 protein once. This repertoire shows 500,000 to 600,000 distinct CDR3 sequences, roughly 29% found once; its top ten account for around 18%. Sequencing input: blood. The receptors shown here come from an older woman in good health.

This clonotype has at least ten counts. CDR3 nucleotide sequence: TGTGCCAGCAGCTTTAGCGGGGGGGCCTTCAATGAGCAGTTCTTC. It specifies CASSFSGGAFNEQFF. The chain couples TRBV7-3 to TRBJ2-1; TRBD2 matches at 11 bases. Germline V CDR1 and CDR2: SGHTA, FQGTGA. V dropped 3 bases and J dropped 6; count of bases not matched to a gene: 4. The CDR3 spans 15 residues. Full variable domain (missing parts from reference TRBV7-3 and TRBJ2-1): GAGVSQTPSNKVTEKGKYVELRCDPISGHTALYWYRQSLGQGPEFLIYFQGTGAADDSGLPNDRFFAVRPEGSVSTLKIQRTERGDSAVYLCASSFSGGAFNEQFFGPGTRLTVL.

This chain connects TRBV4-3 to TRBJ2-5, with D perhaps assigned TRBD1 or TRBD2 (5 bases each). Germline V gene lookup returns CDR1 LGHNA and CDR2 YSLEER. V dropped 1 base and J dropped 5 bases, with 17 bases sitting between them. The CDR3 covers 16 residues. The chain's CDR3 is CASSQAAGEGLETQYF. The CDR3 region has the DNA TGCGCCAGCAGCCAAGCGGCAGGAGAGGGGTTGGAGACCCAGTACTTC.

Details on this clonotype: One junction end disagrees with the germline gene, perhaps due to a read error. The CDR3 DNA reads as TGTGCCAGCAGAACTGGGACTAGCGGGGGGGCGGGGTTCTTC. It encodes CASRTGTSGGAGFF. This sequence joins TRBV2 and TRBJ2-5, with 16 bases that match TRBD2. The CDR3 has 14 amino acids. Germline loops: CDR1 SNHLY, CDR2 FYNNEI.

This clonotype was recorded at least ten times. This chain joins TRBV20-1 and TRBJ2-5; 10 bases match TRBD2. The germline gives CDR1 DFQATT, CDR2 SNEGSKA (reference sequence). The CDR3 consists of 13 residues. V lost 5 bases and J lost 4; bases outside the gene matches: 4. CDR3 DNA sequence: TGCAGTGCTTCCCGGACTAGCGGAGAGACCCAGTACTTC. This sequence encodes CSASRTSGETQYF.

CDR3 amino acids: CASSYGEASGWTKNIQYF. The CDR3 DNA reads TGTGCCAGCAGTTATGGGGAAGCTAGCGGGTGGACCAAAAACATTCAGTACTTC. This chain uses TRBV6-2 or TRBV6-3 with TRBJ2-4, with 8 bases fitting TRBD2. CDR3 length: 18 amino acids. Trimming cost V 3 bases and J 2 bases; bases outside gene matches: 12. Germline V gene data show CDR1 as MNHEY and CDR2 as SVGEGT.

This clonotype occurred a few times. The chain carries TRBV7-2 and TRBJ1-2, with a tentative D call TRBD1 (5 bases). The V end lost 3 bases, the J end lost 0 bases, and 8 bases lay between the germline ends. The germline V gene has CDR1 SGHTA and CDR2 FQGNSA. The length of the CDR3 is 14 residues. For the CDR3, the DNA is TGTGCCAGCAGCTTGAGGGGACCTAACTATGGCTACACCTTC. Protein sequence: CASSLRGPNYGYTF. Supplemented by reference TRBV7-2 and TRBJ1-2, the full variable domain reads GAGVSQSPSNKVTEKGKDVELRCDPISGHTALYWYRQSLGQGLEFLIYFQGNSAPDKSGLPSDRFSAERTGGSVSTLTIQRTQQEDSAVYLCASSLRGPNYGYTFGSGTRLTVV.

This clonotype was observed a few times. The chain uses TRBV12-3 or TRBV12-4 and TRBJ1-6, with unresolved D. V lost 5 bases, J lost 6 bases, and 11 bases lay in between. This CDR3 has 14 amino acids. CDR3 sequence reads: CASSPPRSNSPLHF. The CDR3 DNA sequence: TGTGCCAGCAGTCCCCCCCGGAGTAATTCACCCCTCCACTTT.

The V call is TRBV18, the J call TRBJ1-1; the match to TRBD1 covers 8 bases. V gave up 3 bases and J gave up 4 bases; unmatched junction bases: 7. Per the germline V gene, CDR1 is KGHSH and CDR2 is LQKENI. The CDR3 contains 15 residues. The chain's CDR3 is CASSPVGRGRTEAFF. The CDR3 DNA is TGTGCCAGCTCACCGGTCGGCAGGGGGCGCACTGAAGCTTTCTTT.

This clonotype was seen only a few times. CDR3: CASSPPGTSAGYGYTF. The CDR3 DNA reads TGTGCCAGCAGTCCCCCGGGGACTTCAGCAGGCTATGGCTACACCTTC. The chain has TRBV28 and TRBJ1-2; weak D call: TRBD1 (5 bases). The germline V and J ends were trimmed by 5 bases and 4 bases, with 20 bases remaining between them. Germline CDR1 reads MDHEN; CDR2 reads SYDVKM. CDR3 length: 16 amino acids.